The T cell receptor beta chain described here comes from a study of blood T cells in healthy people across ages. Study-level findings and limits: In older individuals, TCR beta diversity per million T cells was lower, falling roughly linearly with age.

A second PCR of roughly 7 to 11 cycles used a sample-barcoded 5' primer and a J-beta primer mix. TCRdb re-called the 5' RACE reads through MiXCR, storing one row per CDR3 protein. There are 800,000 to 900,000 distinct CDR3 sequences in the sample; approximately 67% occur only once, and around 30% lies in the top ten. In its sample, this clonotype was seen a few times. Its antigen is unknown. This CDR3 has 13 amino acids. The V gene's germline CDR1 is MDHEN and CDR2 SYDVKM. Trimming stripped 6 bases from V and 5 bases from J, with 13 bases between. The clonotype comes from a young man in good health. Sequencing was carried out using blood. This chain connects TRBV28 to TRBJ1-2, with D perhaps matching TRBD1 (6 bases). The CDR3 is CASSSGTQYGYTF. The CDR3 DNA sequence: TGTGCCAGCAGCTCCGGGACACAGTATGGCTACACCTTC.